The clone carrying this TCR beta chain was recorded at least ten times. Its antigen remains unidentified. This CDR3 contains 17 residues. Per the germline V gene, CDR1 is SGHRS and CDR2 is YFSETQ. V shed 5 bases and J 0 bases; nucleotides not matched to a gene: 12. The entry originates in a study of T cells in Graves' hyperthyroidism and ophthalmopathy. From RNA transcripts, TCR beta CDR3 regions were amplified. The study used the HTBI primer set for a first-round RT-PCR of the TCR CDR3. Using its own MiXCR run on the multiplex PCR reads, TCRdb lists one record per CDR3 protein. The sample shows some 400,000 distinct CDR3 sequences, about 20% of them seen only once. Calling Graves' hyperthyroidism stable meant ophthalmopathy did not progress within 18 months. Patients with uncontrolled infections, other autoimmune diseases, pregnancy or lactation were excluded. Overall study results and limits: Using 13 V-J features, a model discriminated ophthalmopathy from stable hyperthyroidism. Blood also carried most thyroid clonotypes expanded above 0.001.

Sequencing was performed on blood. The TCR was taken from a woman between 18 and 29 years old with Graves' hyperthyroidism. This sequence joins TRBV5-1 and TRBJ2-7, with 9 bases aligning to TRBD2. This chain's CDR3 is CASRNPIAGASSYEQYF. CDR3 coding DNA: TGCGCCAGCAGAAACCCTATAGCGGGGGCCTCCTCCTACGAGCAGTACTTC.